This T cell receptor (beta chain) was sequenced in a study of siplizumab effects on memory and regulatory T cells. Study-level background: The pairing of mixed lymphocyte reactions set siplizumab at 0.95 to 1 ug/mL against the absence of drug.

Researchers maintained the mixed lymphocyte reaction cells in coculture at 37°C for five to six days. The repertoire was sequenced with immunoSEQ multiplex PCR; TCRdb's copy has only in-frame clones and lacks some. This table holds about 10,000 clones, 46% found once. Only one count was recorded for this clone. Its antigen is not known. The sample was CFSE-low (dividing) CD4+ T cells sorted from an allogeneic mixed lymphocyte reaction. The receptor was isolated from a human donor in good health; the cells came from an allogeneic mixed lymphocyte reaction.

CDR3 region: CASSLAGLLSTQYF. The CDR3 nucleotides read TGTGCCAGCAGCTTAGCGGGACTCCTGAGTACGCAGTATTTT. The gene calls are TRBV7-8 and TRBJ2-3; possibly TRBD2 for D (6 bases). This CDR3 contains 14 residues. Germline assignment: CDR1 SGHVS and CDR2 FQNEAQ. V lost 0 bases and J 8 bases, leaving 12 bases between the germline ends.